This TCR beta chain is drawn from a study of blood T cell repertoires in COVID-19. Profiling relied on immunoSEQ multiplex PCR, and the TCRdb table lists in-frame clones only, not all of them. The table records fewer than 500,000 clones, around 89% of them present only once. Trimming left V 6 bases short and J 2 bases short, with 17 bases between. CDR1 and CDR2 (germline): LNHDA, SQIVND (reference sequence). This CDR3 spans 16 amino acids. Donors of Cohort 3 who recovered were those that had two negative PCRs, clearance, or symptom resolution. The source material was PBMCs or T cells enriched from blood (not recorded which). The rearrangement links TRBV19 to TRBJ1-5, with D perhaps TRBD1 (5 bases). This receptor was identified in a man younger than 45 who had recovered from COVID-19. The CDR3 protein is CASSTSSPRGNQPQHF. The CDR3 DNA follows: TGTGCCAGTAGCACTTCCTCCCCCAGGGGCAATCAGCCCCAGCATTTT. The full variable domain, completed using reference TRBV19 and TRBJ1-5, is DGGITQSPKYLFRKEGQNVTLSCEQNLNHDAMYWYRQDPGQGLRLIYYSQIVNDFQKGDIAEGYSVSREKKESFPLTVTSAQKNPTAFYLCASSTSSPRGNQPQHFGDGTRLSIL.